This TCR beta chain was observed in a study of monozygotic twins with inflammatory bowel disease (dated by TCRdb to the late 2010s). Context from the whole study: The full study comprised 30 or so monozygotic twin pairs: nine German pairs (four IBD-concordant, five IBD-discordant) and 19 IBD-discordant Danish pairs. Disease-associated traits were sought mainly through comparisons between IBD patients and their genetically identical healthy co-twins within discordant pairs. Each individual had, on average, about 151 000 unique TCRalpha sequences and 181 000 unique TCRbeta sequences available for analysis. The research as a whole found: The analysis was unable to tell different T cell subtypes apart. No difference in repertoire similarity was observed between concordant and discordant twins, possibly owing to limited statistical power. No single strong signal or clonotype linked to IBD turned up in the results, so the idea that one exists was not supported. A decrease in TCRbeta repertoire diversity, as measured by inverse Simpson index, was observed in IBD patients compared with their healthy co-twins. Because patients received different immunosuppressive treatments, the repertoires may have picked up extra background noise and variability between individuals. Fewer clonotypes were shared with other individuals by IBD patients than by healthy twins, most markedly in patients showing signs of disease activity.

CDR1 MGHRA and CDR2 YSYEKL were looked up in the germline V gene. The CDR3 holds 15 amino acids from the cysteine to the phenylalanine. The coding DNA is unavailable. An approximately 2.5 ml peripheral blood sample was drawn into PAXgene tubes per donor and stored at -80°C. Without any T cell sorting, total RNA was extracted from whole blood using the PAXgene blood miRNA kit on an automated QIAcube. Deep TCRalpha and TCRbeta repertoire profiling with unique molecular barcoding was performed on peripheral blood of monozygotic twin pairs concordant or discordant for inflammatory bowel disease. For every twin pair, smoking habits were documented, and each individual was categorised as a current, former or never smoker. The library came from 5' RACE. Preparation of each TCR library used 3,000 to 3,500 ng of total RNA. For each sample, cDNA synthesis was carried out in eight separate reactions using SMARTScribe reverse transcriptase. During cDNA synthesis, template switching was used to introduce unique molecular identifiers that contained a 6-nucleotide sample barcode. Two nested PCRs of approximately 16 and 10 cycles amplified the TCRalpha and TCRbeta cDNA, and bead purification followed each PCR. Before amplification, the cDNA was treated with uracil DNA-glycosylase and purified using the QIAquick PCR purification kit. The second PCR added Illumina TruSeq-compatible adapters along with sample-specific barcodes. Library quality and concentration were checked on TapeStation and Qubit, and libraries were pooled at 5 to 6.5 ng each. Sequencing of pooled libraries was carried out on an Illumina HiSeq2500 single-index Rapid Run using 2 x 100 bp reads and custom sequencing primers. The original methods were these. MiGEC version 1.2.6 was used for UMI-based consensus assembly, which corrected PCR and sequencing errors. MiXCR version 2.1.1 was used for V(D)J alignment, clonotype assembly and CDR3 extraction. Normalisation of gene usage, clonotype sharing and MAIT/NKT TCR abundance was achieved by analysing the top 1000, 10 000 and 20 000 clonotypes per sample. Diversity was computed as the inverse Simpson index with the vegan R package after downsampling to 27 000 UMIs. Paired Mann-Whitney U tests were applied to discordant twin pairs, with Benjamini-Hochberg correction for multiple testing. Each entry corresponds to one CDR3 protein sequence from reads that TCRdb reprocessed, and DNA is not given. It is TCRdb's table, rather than the study itself, that gives the V and J calls and clone size. The sample table includes nearly 450,000 distinct CDR3 sequences. The ten largest account for 2.4% of the sample.

A word on this clonotype: The antigen this receptor binds is unknown.

Material: blood. This receptor chain uses TRBV4-1 and TRBJ2-1; TCRdb names TRBD2, which stays unverified in the absence of DNA. The TCR comes from a human donor with ulcerative colitis or Crohn's disease, or a healthy co-twin of an affected twin (not recorded which). This receptor carries the CDR3 CASSQGGLAGHEQFF.